Listed below are T cell receptor beta chains from one sample, sequenced in a study of Graves' ophthalmopathy and Graves' hyperthyroidism. TCRdb analysed the multiplex PCR reads with MiXCR anew, one entry per CDR3 protein. Of 400,000 or so distinct CDR3 sequences listed, over 15% are singletons. Sequencing was performed on peripheral blood. The receptors originated from a woman younger than 35 with stable Graves' hyperthyroidism. CDR3s include the opening cysteine and the closing phenylalanine or tryptophan. D genes are given only for firm matches. Clone size is stated in some rows and not others, as once, few, many or a class when expanded.

J | D | V | size | CDR3 | DNA
TRBJ2-5 | . | TRBV12-3/TRBV12-4 | many | CASSLRQIQETQYF | TGTGCCAGCAGTTTAAGACAAATCCAAGAGACCCAGTACTTC
TRBJ1-2 | TRBD1 | TRBV19 | many | CASSIGQAIIYGYTF | TGTGCCAGTAGTATCGGACAGGCCATCATTTATGGCTACACCTTC
TRBJ1-1 | . | TRBV10-3 | . | CAISERQPNTEAFF | TGTGCCATCAGTGAGCGGCAGCCGAACACTGAAGCTTTCTTT
TRBJ1-5 | . | TRBV3-1 | few | CASSQDPARPQHF | TGTGCCAGCAGCCAAGACCCCGCCCGGCCCCAGCATTTT
TRBJ1-2 | . | TRBV19 | many | CASKGRLGNYGYTF | TGTGCCAGTAAGGGCAGGCTCGGGAACTATGGCTACACCTTC
TRBJ1-2 | TRBD1 | TRBV5-4 | many | CASSGQGEYYGYTF | TGTGCCAGCAGCGGACAGGGGGAGTACTATGGCTACACCTTC
TRBJ2-7 | . | TRBV3-1 | . | CASSHRTYEQYF | TGTGCCAGCAGCCACCGGACCTACGAGCAGTACTTC
TRBJ2-4 | . | TRBV24-1 | . | CATPPGVTKNIQYF | TGTGCCACCCCTCCGGGAGTGACCAAAAACATTCAGTACTTC
TRBJ1-1 | . | TRBV6-2/TRBV6-3 | many | CASSYRKRMNTEAFF | TGTGCCAGCAGTTATAGGAAGAGGATGAACACTGAAGCTTTCTTT
TRBJ1-5 | . | TRBV6-1 | many | CASSDSGHSNQPQHF | TGTGCCAGCAGTGATTCGGGGCATAGCAATCAGCCCCAGCATTTT
TRBJ1-5 | . | TRBV19 | few | CATQDRANQPQHF | TGTGCCACCCAGGACCGGGCGAATCAGCCCCAGCATTTT
TRBJ2-7 | . | TRBV29-1 | many | CSVEDRISYEQYF | TGCAGCGTTGAAGATAGGATCAGCTACGAGCAGTACTTC
TRBJ1-5 | TRBD1 | TRBV19 | many | CASSISRQGPQPQHF | TGTGCCAGTAGTATCTCCAGACAGGGACCCCAGCCCCAGCATTTT
TRBJ2-2 | TRBD2 | TRBV10-3 | . | CAISATSGGHTGELFF | TGTGCCATCAGTGCGACTAGCGGGGGCCACACCGGGGAGCTGTTTTTT
TRBJ1-1 | . | TRBV20-1 | . | CSARAPWAAEAFF | TGCAGTGCTAGAGCCCCCTGGGCGGCTGAAGCTTTCTTT
TRBJ2-7 | TRBD1 | TRBV3-1 | . | CASSRIPGQGVEQYF | TGTGCCAGCAGCCGAATCCCGGGACAGGGAGTGGAGCAGTACTTC
TRBJ1-5 | . | TRBV19 | many | CASKGPWGSNQPQHF | TGTGCCAGTAAGGGGCCGTGGGGGAGCAATCAGCCCCAGCATTTT
TRBJ2-2 | . | TRBV15 | many | CATSVTGTGELFF | TGTGCCACCAGCGTCACAGGGACCGGGGAGCTGTTTTTT
TRBJ1-2 | . | TRBV29-1 | many | CSAGSGIQGYTF | TGCAGCGCCGGGTCAGGAATCCAGGGCTACACCTTC
TRBJ2-5 | . | TRBV24-1 | many | CATSDGHVKETQYF | TGTGCCACCAGTGATGGACACGTCAAAGAGACCCAGTACTTC
TRBJ1-2 | . | TRBV28 | . | CASSQIRPIDYGYTF | TGTGCCAGCAGCCAGATCCGGCCAATTGACTATGGCTACACCTTC
TRBJ1-2 | . | TRBV7-2 | many | CASSLHNMRAGYTF | TGTGCCAGCAGCTTGCACAACATGAGGGCTGGCTACACCTTC
TRBJ2-5 | . | TRBV7-2 | many | CASSLRWPREETQYF | TGTGCCAGCAGCTTAAGGTGGCCTAGAGAAGAGACCCAGTACTTC
TRBJ1-1 | TRBD1 | TRBV12-3/TRBV12-4 | many | CASSFQGATEAFF | TGTGCCAGCAGTTTTCAGGGGGCGACTGAAGCTTTCTTT
TRBJ1-1 | TRBD1 | TRBV5-1 | many | CASSGSQGGRTEAFF | TGCGCCAGCAGCGGCTCACAGGGGGGGAGGACTGAAGCTTTCTTT
TRBJ2-7 | TRBD2 | TRBV7-6 | . | CASSPLSGGGEQYF | TGTGCCAGCAGCCCATTGAGCGGGGGGGGTGAGCAGTACTTC
TRBJ1-1 | . | TRBV24-1 | many | CATSDPGLAEAFF | TGTGCCACCAGTGATCCCGGATTGGCTGAAGCTTTCTTT
TRBJ1-5 | . | TRBV12-3/TRBV12-4 | many | CASSFRTGGNQPQHF | TGTGCCAGCAGTTTTAGAACAGGCGGCAATCAGCCCCAGCATTTT
TRBJ1-2 | TRBD1 | TRBV12-3/TRBV12-4 | many | CASRGTGRDYGYTF | TGTGCCAGCAGGGGGACAGGAAGAGACTATGGCTACACCTTC
TRBJ1-1 | TRBD1 | TRBV11-2 | once | CASSLEGTDNTEAFF | TGTGCCAGCAGCTTAGAGGGGACAGACAACACTGAAGCTTTCTTT
TRBJ1-2 | TRBD1 | TRBV12-3/TRBV12-4 | many | CASSLLTGYGYTF | TGTGCCAGCAGTTTATTGACAGGGTACGGCTACACCTTC
TRBJ2-5 | TRBD1 | TRBV4-1 | many | CASSQTRGRGETQYF | TGCGCCAGCAGCCAAACGAGGGGCAGGGGGGAGACCCAGTACTTC
TRBJ1-6 | . | TRBV7-2 | few | CASYRGTSYNSPLHF | TGTGCCAGCTACCGGGGCACCTCCTATAATTCACCCCTCCACTTT
TRBJ1-1 | . | TRBV6-1 | many | CASSEFVGEAFF | TGTGCCAGCAGTGAATTTGTGGGTGAAGCTTTCTTT
TRBJ2-7 | TRBD1 | TRBV5-5 | few | CASSLAPDRGYEQYF | TGTGCCAGCAGCTTGGCCCCGGACAGGGGATATGAGCAGTACTTC
TRBJ2-7 | . | TRBV5-1 | . | CASSLADGAYEQYF | TGCGCCAGCAGCTTGGCCGACGGGGCCTACGAGCAGTACTTC
TRBJ1-5 | . | TRBV19 | many | CASSMIGGSNQPQHF | TGTGCCAGTAGTATGATAGGGGGGAGCAATCAGCCCCAGCATTTT
TRBJ1-1 | . | TRBV6-5 | many | CASSYSMTNTARTEAFF | TGTGCCAGCAGTTACTCTATGACTAATACGGCCCGGACTGAAGCTTTCTTT
TRBJ1-2 | TRBD1 | TRBV4-2 | . | CASSPGGFNYGYTF | TGTGCCAGCAGCCCAGGGGGGTTTAACTATGGCTACACCTTC
TRBJ2-5 | TRBD1 | TRBV5-1 | many | CASSLQGAQETQYF | TGCGCCAGCAGCTTACAGGGGGCCCAAGAGACCCAGTACTTC
TRBJ1-6 | TRBD1 | TRBV12-3/TRBV12-4 | . | CASRETGGHSPLHF | TGTGCCAGCAGGGAGACAGGGGGTCATTCACCCCTCCACTTT
TRBJ1-1 | . | TRBV28 | many | CASSSRAGNTEAFF | TGTGCCAGCAGTTCGAGGGCGGGTAACACTGAAGCTTTCTTT
TRBJ1-2 | TRBD1 | TRBV4-1 | . | CASSQDWTGAYGYTF | TGCGCCAGCAGCCAAGATTGGACAGGGGCCTATGGCTACACCTTC
TRBJ2-2 | TRBD2 | TRBV6-2/TRBV6-3 | many | CASRLAGATGELFF | TGTGCCAGCAGACTAGCGGGGGCCACCGGGGAGCTGTTTTTT
TRBJ1-1 | TRBD1 | TRBV7-2 | many | CASSTQGAGTEAFF | TGTGCCAGCAGCACTCAGGGGGCGGGTACTGAAGCTTTCTTT
TRBJ1-6 | TRBD1 | TRBV12-3/TRBV12-4 | . | CASRATGARYSPLHF | TGTGCCAGCAGGGCGACAGGGGCAAGGTATTCACCCCTCCACTTT
TRBJ1-1 | . | TRBV7-9 | many | CASSSRAGGNTEAFF | TGTGCCAGCAGCTCCAGGGCGGGGGGGAACACTGAAGCTTTCTTT
TRBJ1-1 | . | TRBV29-1 | many | CSVRAQTENTEAFF | TGCAGCGTGAGGGCTCAGACAGAGAACACTGAAGCTTTCTTT
TRBJ2-7 | . | TRBV28 | few | CASSLSLDPYEQYF | TGTGCCAGCAGTTTATCCCTGGATCCTTACGAGCAGTACTTC
TRBJ2-3 | TRBD2 | TRBV12-3/TRBV12-4 | few | CASSLRGGTDTQYF | TGTGCCAGCAGTTTGCGGGGGGGCACAGATACGCAGTATTTT
TRBJ1-3 | . | TRBV18 | few | CASSPAGAGNTIYF | TGTGCCAGCTCACCCGCGGGGGCTGGAAACACCATATATTTT
TRBJ2-4 | . | TRBV5-8 | many | CASSLYELLAKNIQYF | TGTGCCAGCAGCTTGTATGAACTTCTAGCCAAAAACATTCAGTACTTC
TRBJ1-2 | . | TRBV6-1 | few | CASSEVPLYGYTF | TGTGCCAGCAGTGAAGTTCCCCTCTATGGCTACACCTTC
TRBJ1-2 | . | TRBV6-5 | many | CASSYGATNYGYTF | TGTGCCAGCAGTTACGGGGCGACAAACTATGGCTACACCTTC
TRBJ2-6 | TRBD1 | TRBV12-3/TRBV12-4 | many | CASQQGASGANVLTF | TGTGCCAGCCAGCAGGGGGCTAGTGGGGCCAACGTCCTGACTTTC
TRBJ1-1 | . | TRBV12-3/TRBV12-4 | many | CASSHRPGNTEAFF | TGTGCCAGCAGTCATAGACCGGGGAACACTGAAGCTTTCTTT
TRBJ1-2 | . | TRBV2 | many | CASNGGNYGYTF | TGTGCCAGCAATGGAGGGAACTATGGCTACACCTTC
TRBJ2-2 | TRBD2 | TRBV6-1 | many | CASTTLAGGTGELFF | TGTGCCAGCACCACCTTAGCGGGGGGCACCGGGGAGCTGTTTTTT
TRBJ2-7 | TRBD1 | TRBV6-1 | many | CASTATGTYEQYF | TGTGCCAGCACCGCGACAGGGACCTACGAGCAGTACTTC
TRBJ2-5 | TRBD2 | TRBV9 | many | CASSVGGGGSRETQYF | TGTGCCAGCAGCGTAGGGGGCGGGGGTAGTAGGGAGACCCAGTACTTC